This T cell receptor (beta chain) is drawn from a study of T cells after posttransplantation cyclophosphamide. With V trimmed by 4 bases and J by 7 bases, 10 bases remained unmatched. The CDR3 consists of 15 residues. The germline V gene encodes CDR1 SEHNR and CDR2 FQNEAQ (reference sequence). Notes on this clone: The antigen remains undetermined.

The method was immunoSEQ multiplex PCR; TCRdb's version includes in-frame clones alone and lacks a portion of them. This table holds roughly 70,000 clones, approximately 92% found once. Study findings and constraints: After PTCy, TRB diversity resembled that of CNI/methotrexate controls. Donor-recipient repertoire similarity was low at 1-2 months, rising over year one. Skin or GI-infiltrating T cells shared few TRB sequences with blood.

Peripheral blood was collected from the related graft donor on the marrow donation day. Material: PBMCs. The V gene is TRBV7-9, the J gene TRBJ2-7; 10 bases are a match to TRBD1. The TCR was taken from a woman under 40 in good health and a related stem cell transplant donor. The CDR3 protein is CASSSDRDRGGEQYF. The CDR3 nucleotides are TGTGCCAGCAGCTCCGACCGGGACAGGGGTGGGGAGCAGTACTTC.